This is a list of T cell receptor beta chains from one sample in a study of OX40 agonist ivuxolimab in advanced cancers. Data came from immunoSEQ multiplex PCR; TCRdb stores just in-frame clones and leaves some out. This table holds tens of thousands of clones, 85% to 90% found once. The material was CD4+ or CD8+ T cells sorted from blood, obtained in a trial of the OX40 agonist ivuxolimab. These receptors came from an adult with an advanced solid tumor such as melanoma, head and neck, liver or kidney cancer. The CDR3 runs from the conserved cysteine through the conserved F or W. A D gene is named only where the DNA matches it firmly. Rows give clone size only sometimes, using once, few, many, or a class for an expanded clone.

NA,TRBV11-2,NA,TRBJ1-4,CASSLRVRGTPTNEKLFF
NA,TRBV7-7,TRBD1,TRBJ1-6,CASSLGQGGSPLHF
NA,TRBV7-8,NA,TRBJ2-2,CASRSSGAGVGELFF
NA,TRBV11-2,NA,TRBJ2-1,CASSLDQSSYNEQFF
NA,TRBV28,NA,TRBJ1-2,CASSLGANYGYTF
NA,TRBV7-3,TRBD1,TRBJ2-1,CASSLTQTGEYNEQFF
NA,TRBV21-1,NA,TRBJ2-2,CASGGQEIDPGELFF
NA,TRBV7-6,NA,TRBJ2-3,CASSPLPGPTDTQYF
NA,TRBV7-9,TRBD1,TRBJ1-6,CASSLGVGQGERRSPLHF
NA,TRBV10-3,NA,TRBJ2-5,CAISSGKAETQYF
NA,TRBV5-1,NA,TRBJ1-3,CASIWGGRVPSGNTIYF
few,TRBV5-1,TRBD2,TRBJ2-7,CASTPSGGYEQYF
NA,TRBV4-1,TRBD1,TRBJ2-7,CASSQDPGQGAYEQYF
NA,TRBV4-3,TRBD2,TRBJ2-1,CASSQDGSVTSGNYEQFF
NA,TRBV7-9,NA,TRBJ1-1,CASSLGDRIHTEAFF
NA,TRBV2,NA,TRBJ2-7,CASSELLYEQYF
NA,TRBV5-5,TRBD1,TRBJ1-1,CASSRGQGAGSTEAFF
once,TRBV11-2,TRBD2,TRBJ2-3,CASSSLTSGAPSTDTQYF
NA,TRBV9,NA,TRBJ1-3,CASSDLGSTGNTIYF
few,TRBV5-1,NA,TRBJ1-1,CASSSGGPNTEAFF
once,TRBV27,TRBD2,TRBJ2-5,CATQRGGGETQYF
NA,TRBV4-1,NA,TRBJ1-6,CASSQGPPLHF
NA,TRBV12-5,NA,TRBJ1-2,CASGPGTKYGYTF
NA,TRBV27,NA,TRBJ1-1,CASSLRGAHTEAFF
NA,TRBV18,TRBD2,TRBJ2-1,CASSPPGLAGISYNEQFF
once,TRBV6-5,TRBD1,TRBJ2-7,CASSWGQGPYEQYF
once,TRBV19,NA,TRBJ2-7,CASSISGDYEQYF
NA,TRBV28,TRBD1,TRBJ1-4,CASRGTGTATNEKLFF